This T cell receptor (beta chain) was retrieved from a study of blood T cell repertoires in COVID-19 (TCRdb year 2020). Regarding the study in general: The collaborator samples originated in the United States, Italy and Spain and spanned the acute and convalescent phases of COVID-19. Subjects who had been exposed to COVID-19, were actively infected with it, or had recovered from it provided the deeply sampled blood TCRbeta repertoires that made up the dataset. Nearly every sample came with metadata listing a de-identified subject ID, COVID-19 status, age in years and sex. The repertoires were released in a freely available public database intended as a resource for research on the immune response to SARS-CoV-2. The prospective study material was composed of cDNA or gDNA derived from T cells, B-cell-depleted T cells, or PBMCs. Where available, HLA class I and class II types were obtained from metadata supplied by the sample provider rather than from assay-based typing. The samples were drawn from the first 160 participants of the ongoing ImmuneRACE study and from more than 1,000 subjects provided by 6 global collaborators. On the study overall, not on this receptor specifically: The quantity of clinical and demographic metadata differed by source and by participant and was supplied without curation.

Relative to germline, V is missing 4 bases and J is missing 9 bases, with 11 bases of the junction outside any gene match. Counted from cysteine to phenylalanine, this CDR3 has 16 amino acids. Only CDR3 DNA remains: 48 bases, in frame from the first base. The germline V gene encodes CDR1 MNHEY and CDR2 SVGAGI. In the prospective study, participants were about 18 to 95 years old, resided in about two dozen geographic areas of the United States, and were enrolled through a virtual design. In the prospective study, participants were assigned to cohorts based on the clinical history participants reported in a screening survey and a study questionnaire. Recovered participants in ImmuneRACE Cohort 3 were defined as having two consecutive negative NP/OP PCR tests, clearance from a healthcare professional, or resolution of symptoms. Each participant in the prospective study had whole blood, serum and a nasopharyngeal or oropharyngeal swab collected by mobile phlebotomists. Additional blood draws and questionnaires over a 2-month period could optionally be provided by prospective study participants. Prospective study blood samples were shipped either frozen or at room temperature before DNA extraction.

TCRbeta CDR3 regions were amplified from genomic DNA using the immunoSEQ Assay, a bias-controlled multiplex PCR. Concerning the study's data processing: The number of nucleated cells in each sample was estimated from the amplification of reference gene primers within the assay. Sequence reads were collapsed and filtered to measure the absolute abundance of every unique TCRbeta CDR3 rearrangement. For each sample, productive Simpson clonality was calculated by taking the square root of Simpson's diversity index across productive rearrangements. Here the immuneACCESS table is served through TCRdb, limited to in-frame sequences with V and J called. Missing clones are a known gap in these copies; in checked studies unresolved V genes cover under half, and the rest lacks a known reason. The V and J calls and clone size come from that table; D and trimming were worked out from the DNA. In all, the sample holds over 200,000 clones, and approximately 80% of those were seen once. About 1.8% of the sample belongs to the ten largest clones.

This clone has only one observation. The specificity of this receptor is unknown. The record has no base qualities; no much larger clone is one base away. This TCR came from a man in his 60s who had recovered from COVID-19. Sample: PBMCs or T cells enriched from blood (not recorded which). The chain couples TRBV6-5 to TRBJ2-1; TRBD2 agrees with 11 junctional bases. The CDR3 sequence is CASSSATSGGSTEQFF. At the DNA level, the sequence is TGTGCCAGCAGTTCCGCAACTAGCGGGGGCTCCACTGAGCAGTTCTTC.